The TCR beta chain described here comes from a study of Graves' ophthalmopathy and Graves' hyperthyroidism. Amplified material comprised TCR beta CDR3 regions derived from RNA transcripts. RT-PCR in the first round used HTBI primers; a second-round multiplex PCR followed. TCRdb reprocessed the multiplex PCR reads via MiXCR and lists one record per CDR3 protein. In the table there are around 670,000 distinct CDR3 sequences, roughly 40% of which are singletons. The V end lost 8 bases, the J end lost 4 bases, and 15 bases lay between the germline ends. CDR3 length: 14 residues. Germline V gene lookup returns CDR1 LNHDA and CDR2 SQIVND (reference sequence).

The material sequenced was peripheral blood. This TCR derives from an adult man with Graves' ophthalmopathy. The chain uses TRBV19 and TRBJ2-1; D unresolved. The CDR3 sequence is CASSDTGKYNEQFF. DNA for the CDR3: TGTGCCAGTTCGGATACCGGCAAATACAATGAGCAGTTCTTC.